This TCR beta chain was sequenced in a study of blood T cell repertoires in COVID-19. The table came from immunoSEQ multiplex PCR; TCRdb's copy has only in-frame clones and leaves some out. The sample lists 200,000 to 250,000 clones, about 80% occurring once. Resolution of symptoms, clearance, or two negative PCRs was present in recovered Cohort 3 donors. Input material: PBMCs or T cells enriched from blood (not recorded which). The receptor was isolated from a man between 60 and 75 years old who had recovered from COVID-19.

As DNA, the CDR3 is TGTGCCAGCAGCTTAGAGGGGGGGAGCACTGAAGCTTTCTTT. It specifies CASSLEGGSTEAFF. J is TRBJ1-1 and V is TRBV7-9; D is possibly TRBD1 (6 bases). The CDR3 is 14 residues long. Germline lookup yields CDR1 SEHNR and CDR2 FQNEAQ (reference sequence). V was pared by 1 base and J by 4 bases, with 10 bases between.